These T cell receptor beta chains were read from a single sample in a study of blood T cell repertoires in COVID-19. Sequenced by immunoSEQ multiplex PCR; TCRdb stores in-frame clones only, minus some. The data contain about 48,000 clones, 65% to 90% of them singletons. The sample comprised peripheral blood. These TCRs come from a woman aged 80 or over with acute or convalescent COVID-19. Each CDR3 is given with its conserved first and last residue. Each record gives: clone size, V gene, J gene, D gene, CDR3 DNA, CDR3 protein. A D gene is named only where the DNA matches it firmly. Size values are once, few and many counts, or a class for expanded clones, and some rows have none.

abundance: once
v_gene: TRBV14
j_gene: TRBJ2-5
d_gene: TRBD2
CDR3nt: TGTGCCAGCAGCCAAGATAGAGGGACTAATCAAGAGACCCAGTACTTC
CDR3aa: CASSQDRGTNQETQYF

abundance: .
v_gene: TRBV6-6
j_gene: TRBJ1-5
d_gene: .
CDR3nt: TGTGCCAGTCAAGGGGGGGGCGTCGGCAATCAGCCCCAGCATTTT
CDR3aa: CASQGGGVGNQPQHF

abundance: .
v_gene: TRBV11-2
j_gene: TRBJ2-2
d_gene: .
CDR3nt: TGTGCCAGCAGCCGCTGGGGGGGGGCCGAGGACGGGGAGCTGTTTTTT
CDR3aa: CASSRWGGAEDGELFF

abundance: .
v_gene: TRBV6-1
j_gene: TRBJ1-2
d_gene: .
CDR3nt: TGTGCCAGCAGTGAAGTGTCTCAGGGTTTGGGGGGCTACACCTTC
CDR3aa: CASSEVSQGLGGYTF

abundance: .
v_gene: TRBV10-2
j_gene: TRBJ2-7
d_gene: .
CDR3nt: TGCGCCAGCAGCGGACAGTCCTACGAGCAGTACTTC
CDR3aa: CASSGQSYEQYF

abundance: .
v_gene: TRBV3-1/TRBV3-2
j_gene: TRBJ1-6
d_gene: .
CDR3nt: TGTGCCAGCGTGGGCAAATCCTATAATTCACCCCTCCACTTT
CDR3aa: CASVGKSYNSPLHF

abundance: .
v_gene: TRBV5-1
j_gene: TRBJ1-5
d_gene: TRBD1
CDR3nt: TGCGCCAGCAGCTTCGGGACAGCCCCGACTCAGCCCCAGCATTTT
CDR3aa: CASSFGTAPTQPQHF

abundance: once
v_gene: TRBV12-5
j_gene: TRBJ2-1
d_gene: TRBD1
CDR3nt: TGTGCTAGTGGTTCGATCCAACCTTCCGGGACAGGGATCTACAATGAGCAGTTCTTC
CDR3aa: CASGSIQPSGTGIYNEQFF

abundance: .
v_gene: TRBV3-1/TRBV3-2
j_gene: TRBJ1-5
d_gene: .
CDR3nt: TGTGCCAGCAGCCAAGGGGGCCTTGGGCAGCCCCAGCATTTT
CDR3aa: CASSQGGLGQPQHF

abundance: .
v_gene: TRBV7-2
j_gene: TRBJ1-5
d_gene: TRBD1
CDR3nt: TGTGCCAGCAGCCCCTCGGACAGGGGCGATCAGCCCCAGCATTTT
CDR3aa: CASSPSDRGDQPQHF

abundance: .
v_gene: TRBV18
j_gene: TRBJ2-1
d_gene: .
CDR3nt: TGTGCCAGCCGATTCTTACAAGACAATGAGCAGTTCTTC
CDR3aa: CASRFLQDNEQFF

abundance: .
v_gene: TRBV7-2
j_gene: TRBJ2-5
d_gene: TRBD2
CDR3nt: TGTGCCAGCAGCTTAGACGAGCGGGGGGCTTTGGAGACCCAGTACTTC
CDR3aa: CASSLDERGALETQYF

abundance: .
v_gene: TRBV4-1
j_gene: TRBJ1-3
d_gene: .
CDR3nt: TGCGCCAGCAGCCAAGACAGCCCACCGGGCCGCGGGTCTGGAAACACCATATATTTT
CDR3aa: CASSQDSPPGRGSGNTIYF

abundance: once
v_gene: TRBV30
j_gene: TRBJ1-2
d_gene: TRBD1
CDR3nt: TGTGCCTGGAGTCCGGGACAGGGGGCAGATGGCTACACCTTC
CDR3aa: CAWSPGQGADGYTF

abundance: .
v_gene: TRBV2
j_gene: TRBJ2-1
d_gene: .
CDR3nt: TGTGCCAGCAGTGGTCAGGCTTACAATGAGCAGTTCTTC
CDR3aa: CASSGQAYNEQFF

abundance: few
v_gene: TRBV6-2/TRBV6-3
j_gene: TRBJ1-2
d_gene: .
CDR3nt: TGTGCCAGCAGTGGCGGAGACGGAAACTATGGCTACACCTTC
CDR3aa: CASSGGDGNYGYTF

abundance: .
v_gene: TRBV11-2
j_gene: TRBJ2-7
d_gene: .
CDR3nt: TGTGCCAGCAGCTCCCTAGGCAGAAGCTCCTACGAGCAGTACTTC
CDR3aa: CASSSLGRSSYEQYF

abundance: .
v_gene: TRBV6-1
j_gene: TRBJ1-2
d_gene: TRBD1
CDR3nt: TGTGCCAGCAGTGAAGGCCCCGGGACAGCCTATGGCTACACCTTC
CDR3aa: CASSEGPGTAYGYTF

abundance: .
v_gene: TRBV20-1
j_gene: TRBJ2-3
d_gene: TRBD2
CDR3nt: TGCAGTGCTAGTCGGGGGGGCTTGGATACGCAGTATTTT
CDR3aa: CSASRGGLDTQYF

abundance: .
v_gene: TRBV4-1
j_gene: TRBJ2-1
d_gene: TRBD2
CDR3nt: TGCGCCAGCAGCCAAGAAGAACTAGCGGGGGACAAAAATGAGCAGTTCTTC
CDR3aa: CASSQEELAGDKNEQFF

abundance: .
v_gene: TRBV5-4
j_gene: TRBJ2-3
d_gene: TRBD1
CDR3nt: TGTGCCAGCAGCAGCCGGACAGGGGGGGGCGATACGCAGTATTTT
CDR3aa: CASSSRTGGGDTQYF

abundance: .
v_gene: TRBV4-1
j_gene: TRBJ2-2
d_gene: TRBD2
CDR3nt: TGCGCCAGCAGCTTCCCCGCTAGCGGGGGGGCGCGGGAGCTGTTTTTT
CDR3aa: CASSFPASGGARELFF

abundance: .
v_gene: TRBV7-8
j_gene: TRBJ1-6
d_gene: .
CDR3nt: TGTGCCAGCAGCTTAGAGGGGGACGGAGCAAATTCACCCCTCCACTTT
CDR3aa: CASSLEGDGANSPLHF

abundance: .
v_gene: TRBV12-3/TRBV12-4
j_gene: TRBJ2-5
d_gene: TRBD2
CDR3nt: TGTGCCAGCAGTTTTGCGGGAGTGGAGACCCAGTACTTC
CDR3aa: CASSFAGVETQYF

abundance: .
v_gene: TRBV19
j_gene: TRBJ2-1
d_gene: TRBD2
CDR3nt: TGTGCAAGTAGAAAGCGGGGGGGCGATGAGCAGTTCTTC
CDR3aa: CASRKRGGDEQFF

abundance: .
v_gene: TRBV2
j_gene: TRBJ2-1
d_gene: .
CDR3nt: TGTGCCAGTTCGACAGAATACAATGAGCAGTTCTTC
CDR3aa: CASSTEYNEQFF

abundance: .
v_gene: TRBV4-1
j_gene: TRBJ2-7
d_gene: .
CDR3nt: TGCGCCAGCAGCCAAGATCCCAGTTCCTACGAGCAGTACTTC
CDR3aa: CASSQDPSSYEQYF

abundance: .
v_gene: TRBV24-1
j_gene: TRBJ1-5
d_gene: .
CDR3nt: TGTGCCACCAGTGATAGCGGGGGCAATCAGCCCCAGCATTTT
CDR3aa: CATSDSGGNQPQHF

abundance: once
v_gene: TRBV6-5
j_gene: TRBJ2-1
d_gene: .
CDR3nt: TGTGCCAGCAGTTACGACCGGGACTTGGTCAATGAGCAGTTCTTC
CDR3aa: CASSYDRDLVNEQFF